This is a list of T cell receptor beta chains from one sample in a study of T cells after yellow fever vaccination. MiXCR, applied by TCRdb to the 5' RACE reads, yields one record per CDR3 protein. The top ten hold over 40% of the sample, which has approximately 90,000 distinct CDR3 sequences, around 5.8% seen once. The sample in question was CD8+ T cells sorted from PBMCs, obtained 10 days after the yellow fever booster vaccination. The source is a man between 18 and 29 years old who received the YFV17D yellow fever vaccine. The CDR3 runs from the conserved cysteine through the conserved F or W.

J gene,V gene,CDR3 protein
TRBJ2-5,TRBV7-9,CASSFPLTSGQETQYF
TRBJ2-2,TRBV14,CASSHTQDRGPTGELFF
TRBJ2-1,TRBV27,CASRGLGNEQFF
TRBJ2-3,TRBV20-1,CSAREGRRASTDTQYF
TRBJ2-5,TRBV7-9,CASSERRGQETQYF
TRBJ1-3,TRBV12-5,CASGLEGRNSIYF
TRBJ2-5,TRBV6-5,CASTWTGGTQETQYF
TRBJ2-3,TRBV6-2/TRBV6-3,CASSYTHTQYF
TRBJ2-1,TRBV28,CASSGPGLPADEQFF
TRBJ2-6,TRBV18,CASSQGPPGDFSGANVLTF
TRBJ2-7,TRBV21-1,CASSPTEGTADYEQYF
TRBJ2-6,TRBV23-1,CASSHFDRGATGANVLTF
TRBJ2-5,TRBV7-4,CASSPRDRGTQETQYF
TRBJ2-2,TRBV7-6,CASSLVGELFF
TRBJ2-1,TRBV6-2/TRBV6-3,CASSSGTGINEQFF
TRBJ2-3,TRBV7-3,CASSLTGLASDTQYF
TRBJ2-3,TRBV10-3,CAISEGTGGADTQYF
TRBJ2-1,TRBV10-3,CAIRPGQGFEYNEQFF
TRBJ2-1,TRBV14,CASSQDSGAGLYNEQFF
TRBJ2-5,TRBV27,CASSLLGATSQETQYF
TRBJ1-4,TRBV2,CASAGANEKLFF
TRBJ1-2,TRBV7-3,CASSPVGAGEGFNGYTF
TRBJ2-6,TRBV4-2,CASSQDPQGVGSGANVLTF
TRBJ2-7,TRBV7-2,CASSLLTGGTYEQYF
TRBJ2-2,TRBV4-3,CASSQETPGELFF
TRBJ2-1,TRBV5-1,CASNAILNNEQFF
TRBJ1-1,TRBV5-4,CASSSLREESTEAFF
TRBJ1-4,TRBV4-1,CASSTRRDTEKLFF
TRBJ1-5,TRBV30,CAWSSGQGLRQPQHF
TRBJ2-4,TRBV5-1,CASSLIGGAMLIQYF
TRBJ2-6,TRBV24-1,CATSQGSGANVLTF